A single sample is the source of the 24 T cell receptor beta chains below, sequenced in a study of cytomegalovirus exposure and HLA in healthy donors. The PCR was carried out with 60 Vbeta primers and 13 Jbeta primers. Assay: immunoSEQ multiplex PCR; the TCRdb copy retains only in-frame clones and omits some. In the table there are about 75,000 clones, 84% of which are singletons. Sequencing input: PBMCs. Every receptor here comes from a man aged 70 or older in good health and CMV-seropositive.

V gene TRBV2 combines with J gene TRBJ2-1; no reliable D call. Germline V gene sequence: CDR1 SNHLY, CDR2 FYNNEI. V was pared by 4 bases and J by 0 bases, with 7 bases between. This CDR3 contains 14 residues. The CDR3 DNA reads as TGTGCCAGCAGTGTCGCTAGCTCCTACAATGAGCAGTTCTTC. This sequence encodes CASSVASSYNEQFF.

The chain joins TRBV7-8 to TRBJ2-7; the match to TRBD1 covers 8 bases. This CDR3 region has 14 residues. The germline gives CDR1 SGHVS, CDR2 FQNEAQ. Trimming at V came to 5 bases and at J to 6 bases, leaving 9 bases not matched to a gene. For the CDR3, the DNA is TGTGCCAGCAGCCGGCCACCGGACAGGGCCGAGCAGTACTTC. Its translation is CASSRPPDRAEQYF. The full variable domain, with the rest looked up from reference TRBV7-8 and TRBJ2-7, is GAGVSQSPRYKVAKRGQDVALRCDPISGHVSLFWYQQALGQGPEFLTYFQNEAQLDKSGLPSDRFFAERPEGSVSTLKIQRTQQEDSAVYLCASSRPPDRAEQYFGPGTRLTVT.

The CDR3 nucleotides are TGTGCCAGCCGGACAGGGTCTGAGATAGGCATTCAGTACTTC. Amino acids: CASRTGSEIGIQYF. The chain uses TRBV28 and TRBJ2-4; 8 nucleotides align to TRBD1. V lost 8 bases and J lost 9; bases outside the gene matches: 12. The CDR3 covers 14 residues. Germline-derived CDR1 and CDR2 are MDHEN and SYDVKM.

CDR3 region: CASSLDRGARDEQYF. The DNA for the CDR3 is TGTGCCAGCAGCTTAGATAGGGGCGCGAGAGACGAGCAGTACTTC. The chain carries TRBV11-2 and TRBJ2-7, with D possibly matching TRBD1 (5 bases). With 0 bases removed from V and 5 bases from J, the gap between germline ends came to 14 bases. The CDR3 extends over 15 amino acids. Per germline, CDR1 SGHAT and CDR2 FQNNGV.

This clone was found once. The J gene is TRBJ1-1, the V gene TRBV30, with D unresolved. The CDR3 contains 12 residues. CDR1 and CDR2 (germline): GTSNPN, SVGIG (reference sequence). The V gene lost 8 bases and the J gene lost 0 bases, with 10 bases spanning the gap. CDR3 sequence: CAAEAMNTEAFF. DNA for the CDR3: TGTGCCGCGGAAGCAATGAACACTGAAGCTTTCTTT.

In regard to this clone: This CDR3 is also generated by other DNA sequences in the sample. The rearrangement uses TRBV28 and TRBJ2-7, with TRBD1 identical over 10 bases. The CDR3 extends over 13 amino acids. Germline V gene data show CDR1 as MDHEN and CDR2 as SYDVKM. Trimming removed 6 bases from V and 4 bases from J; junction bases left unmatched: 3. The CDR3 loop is CASSPGQGYEQYF. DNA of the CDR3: TGTGCCAGCAGCCCGGGACAGGGGTACGAGCAGTACTTC.

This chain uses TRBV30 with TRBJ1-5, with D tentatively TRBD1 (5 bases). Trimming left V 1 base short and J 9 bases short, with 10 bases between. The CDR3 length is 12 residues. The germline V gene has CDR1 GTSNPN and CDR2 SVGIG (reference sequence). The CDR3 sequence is CAWSDPGGPQHF. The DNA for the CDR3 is TGTGCCTGGAGTGACCCCGGGGGGCCCCAGCATTTT.

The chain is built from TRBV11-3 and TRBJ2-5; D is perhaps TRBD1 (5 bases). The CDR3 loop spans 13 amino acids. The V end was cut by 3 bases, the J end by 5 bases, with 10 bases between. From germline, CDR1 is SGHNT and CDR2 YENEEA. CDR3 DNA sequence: TGTGCCAGCAGCTTGGGGCGGTTGGAGACCCAGTACTTC. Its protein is CASSLGRLETQYF.

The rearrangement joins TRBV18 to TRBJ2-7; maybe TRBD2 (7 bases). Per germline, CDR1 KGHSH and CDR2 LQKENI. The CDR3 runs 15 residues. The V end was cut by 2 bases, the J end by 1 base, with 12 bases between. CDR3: CASSPGAGASYEQYF. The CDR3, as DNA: TGTGCCAGCTCACCAGGTGCGGGGGCTTCCTACGAGCAGTACTTC.

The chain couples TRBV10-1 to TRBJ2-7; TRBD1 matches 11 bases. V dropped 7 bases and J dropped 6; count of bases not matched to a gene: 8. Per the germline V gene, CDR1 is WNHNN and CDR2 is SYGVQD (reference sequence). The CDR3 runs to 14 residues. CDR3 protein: CASTTGTGGSEQYF. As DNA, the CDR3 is TGCGCCAGCACCACCGGGACAGGGGGTAGCGAGCAGTACTTC.

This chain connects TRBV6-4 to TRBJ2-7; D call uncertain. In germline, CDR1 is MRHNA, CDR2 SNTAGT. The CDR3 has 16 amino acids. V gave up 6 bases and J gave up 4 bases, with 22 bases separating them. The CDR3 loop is CASRALDRRGRYEQYF. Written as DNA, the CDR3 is TGTGCCAGCAGAGCGCTCGACCGCCGAGGTCGGTACGAGCAGTACTTC.

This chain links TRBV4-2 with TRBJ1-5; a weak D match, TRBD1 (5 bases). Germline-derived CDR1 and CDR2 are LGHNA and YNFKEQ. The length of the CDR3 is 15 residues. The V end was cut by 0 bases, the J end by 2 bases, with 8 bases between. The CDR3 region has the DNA TGTGCCAGCAGCCAAGACGTAGGGGGCAATCAGCCCCAGCATTTT. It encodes CASSQDVGGNQPQHF.

DNA of the CDR3: TGTGCCAGCAGCTTAGCGACAGGGGGCTTCGGCAATGAGCAGTTCTTC. It is translated as CASSLATGGFGNEQFF. The chain joins TRBV7-2 to TRBJ2-1, with 10 bases lining up with TRBD1. This CDR3 is 16 amino acids long. Germline V CDR1 and CDR2: SGHTA, FQGNSA. The V segment lost 0 bases and the J segment 6 bases; nucleotides outside the gene matches: 5.

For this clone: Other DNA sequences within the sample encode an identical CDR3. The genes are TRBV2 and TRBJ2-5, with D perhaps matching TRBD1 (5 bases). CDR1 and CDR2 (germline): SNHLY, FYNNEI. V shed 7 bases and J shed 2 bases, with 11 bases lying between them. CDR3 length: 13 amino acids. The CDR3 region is CASTGQAQETQYF. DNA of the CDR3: TGTGCCAGCACCGGACAAGCTCAAGAGACCCAGTACTTC. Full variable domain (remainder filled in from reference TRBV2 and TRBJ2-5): EPEVTQTPSHQVTQMGQEVILRCVPISNHLYFYWYRQILGQKVEFLVSFYNNEISEKSEIFDDQFSVERPDGSNFTLKIRSTKLEDSAMYFCASTGQAQETQYFGPGTRLLVL.

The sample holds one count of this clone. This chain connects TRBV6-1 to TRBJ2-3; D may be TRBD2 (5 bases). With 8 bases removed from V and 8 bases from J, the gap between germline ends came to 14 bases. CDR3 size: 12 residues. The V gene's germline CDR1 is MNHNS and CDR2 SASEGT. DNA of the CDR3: TGTGCCAGCGGATTCCTCGGGGTTACGCAGTATTTT. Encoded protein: CASGFLGVTQYF.

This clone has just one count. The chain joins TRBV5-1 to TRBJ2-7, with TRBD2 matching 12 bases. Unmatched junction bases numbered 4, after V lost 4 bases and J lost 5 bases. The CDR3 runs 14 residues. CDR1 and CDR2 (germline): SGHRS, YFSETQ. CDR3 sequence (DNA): TGCGCCAGCAGCACGGGACTAGCGGGCAACGAGCAGTACTTC. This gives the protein CASSTGLAGNEQYF.

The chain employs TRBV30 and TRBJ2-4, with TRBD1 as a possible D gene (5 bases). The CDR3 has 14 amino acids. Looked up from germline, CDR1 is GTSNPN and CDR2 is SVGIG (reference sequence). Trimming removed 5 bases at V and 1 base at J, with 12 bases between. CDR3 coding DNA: TGTGCCTGGGCCAGGGTTGGCGCCAAAAACATTCAGTACTTC. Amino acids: CAWARVGAKNIQYF.

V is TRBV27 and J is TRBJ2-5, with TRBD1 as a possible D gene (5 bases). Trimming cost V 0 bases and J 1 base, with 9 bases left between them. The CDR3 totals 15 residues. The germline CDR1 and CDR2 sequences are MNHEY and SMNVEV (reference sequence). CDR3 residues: CASSLSRQSQETQYF. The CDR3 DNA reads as TGTGCCAGCAGTTTATCCCGACAGAGCCAAGAGACCCAGTACTTC.

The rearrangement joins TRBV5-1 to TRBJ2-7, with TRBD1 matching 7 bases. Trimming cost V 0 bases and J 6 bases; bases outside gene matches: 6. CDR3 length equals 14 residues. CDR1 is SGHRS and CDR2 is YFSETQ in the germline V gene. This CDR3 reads CASSLGAGGSEQYF. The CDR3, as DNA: TGCGCCAGCAGCTTGGGGGCAGGGGGTAGCGAGCAGTACTTC.

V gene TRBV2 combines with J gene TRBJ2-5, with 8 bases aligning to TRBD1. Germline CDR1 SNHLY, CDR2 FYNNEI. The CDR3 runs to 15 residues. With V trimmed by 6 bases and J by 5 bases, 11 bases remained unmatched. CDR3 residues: CASSASGQAGETQYF. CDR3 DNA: TGTGCCAGCAGCGCCTCGGGACAGGCGGGGGAGACCCAGTACTTC.

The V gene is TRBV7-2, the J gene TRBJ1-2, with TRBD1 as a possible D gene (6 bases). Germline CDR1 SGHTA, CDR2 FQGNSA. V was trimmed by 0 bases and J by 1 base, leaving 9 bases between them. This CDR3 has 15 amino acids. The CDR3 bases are TGTGCCAGCAGCTTAGCTCGGACAGTTAACTATGGCTACACCTTC. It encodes CASSLARTVNYGYTF.

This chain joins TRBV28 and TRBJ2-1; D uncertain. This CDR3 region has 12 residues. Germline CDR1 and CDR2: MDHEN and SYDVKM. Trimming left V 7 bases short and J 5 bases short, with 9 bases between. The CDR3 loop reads CASTLNHNEQFF. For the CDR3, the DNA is TGTGCCAGCACCCTTAATCACAATGAGCAGTTCTTC.

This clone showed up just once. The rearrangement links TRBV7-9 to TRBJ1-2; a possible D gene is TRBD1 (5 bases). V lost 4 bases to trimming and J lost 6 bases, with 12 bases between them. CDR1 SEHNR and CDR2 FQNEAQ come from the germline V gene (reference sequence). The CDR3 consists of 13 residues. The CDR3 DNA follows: TGTGCCAGCAGCTACACGGGGGGAGATGGCTACACCTTC. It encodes CASSYTGGDGYTF.

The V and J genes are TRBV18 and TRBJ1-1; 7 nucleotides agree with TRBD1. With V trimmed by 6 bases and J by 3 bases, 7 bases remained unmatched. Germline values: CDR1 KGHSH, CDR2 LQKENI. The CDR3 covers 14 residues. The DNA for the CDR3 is TGTGCCAGCTCGCTACAGGGGTCGGACACTGAAGCTTTCTTT. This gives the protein CASSLQGSDTEAFF.